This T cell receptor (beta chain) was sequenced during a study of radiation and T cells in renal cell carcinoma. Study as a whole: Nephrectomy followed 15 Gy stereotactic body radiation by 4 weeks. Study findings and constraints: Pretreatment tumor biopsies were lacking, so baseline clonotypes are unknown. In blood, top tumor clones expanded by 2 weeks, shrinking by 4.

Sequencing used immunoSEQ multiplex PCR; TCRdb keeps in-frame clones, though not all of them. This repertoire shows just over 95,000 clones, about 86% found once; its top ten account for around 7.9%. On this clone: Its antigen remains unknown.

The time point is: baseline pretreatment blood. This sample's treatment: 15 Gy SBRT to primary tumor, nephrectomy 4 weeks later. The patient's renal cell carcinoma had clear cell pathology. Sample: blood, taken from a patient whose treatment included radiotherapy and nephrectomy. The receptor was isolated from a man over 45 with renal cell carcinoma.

This CDR3 reads CASSLATGKGISNIQYF. In DNA, the CDR3 is TGCGCCAGCAGCTTGGCCACGGGGAAGGGGATATCAAACATTCAGTACTTC. The chain has TRBV5-1 and TRBJ2-4; D assignment may be TRBD1 or TRBD2 (5 bases each). The CDR3 is 17 residues long. CDR1 and CDR2 from the germline V gene are SGHRS and YFSETQ. Deletions cut 0 bases from V and 6 bases from J, with 19 bases between.